Presented here are 22 T cell receptor beta chains from one specimen sequenced in a study of blood T cell repertoires in COVID-19. Here immunoSEQ multiplex PCR was the method, and the copy in TCRdb shows in-frame clones only, minus some. Among around 220,000 clones listed, 90% were seen once. The material sequenced was PBMCs or T cells enriched from blood (not recorded which). The receptors stem from a man aged 25-40 years who had been exposed to COVID-19.

The chain couples TRBV2 to TRBJ1-2; TRBD1 might be the D (5 bases). The CDR3 spans 14 residues. Trimming left V 0 bases short and J 5 bases short, with 10 bases between. The V gene's germline CDR1 is SNHLY and CDR2 FYNNEI. This chain's CDR3 is CASSEAEGEYGYTF. In nucleotides, the CDR3 is TGTGCCAGCAGTGAAGCTGAAGGGGAATATGGCTACACCTTC.

CDR3 sequence (DNA): TGTGCCAGCAGCTTAACCCGGGACACCTATGGCTACACCTTC. Translated: CASSLTRDTYGYTF. J is TRBJ1-2 and V is TRBV7-9, with a possible D match to TRBD1 (6 bases). Germline CDR1 SEHNR, CDR2 FQNEAQ (reference sequence). This CDR3 spans 14 amino acids. The germline V and J ends were trimmed by 2 bases and 4 bases, with 11 bases remaining between them.

This clone was detected only a few times. The chain combines TRBV27 with TRBJ1-2; the D gene is possibly TRBD1 (6 bases). This CDR3 has 16 residues. Germline CDR1 MNHEY, CDR2 SMNVEV (reference sequence). V dropped 0 bases and J dropped 4 bases, with 15 bases sitting between them. CDR3 sequence reads: CASSLSSGGHIYGYTF. DNA of the CDR3: TGTGCCAGCAGTTTATCGAGTGGGGGACACATCTATGGCTACACCTTC.

The chain links TRBV6-5 to TRBJ2-7; possibly TRBD1 for D (6 bases). The CDR3 consists of 14 residues. Between the trimmed V and J ends, which lost 5 bases and 3 bases, there was a span of 14 bases. Germline CDR1 and CDR2: MNHEY and SVGAGI. This CDR3 is CASSLWTENYEQYF. In nucleotides, the CDR3 is TGTGCCAGCAGTCTCTGGACAGAGAACTACGAGCAGTACTTC.

The rearrangement joins TRBV7-9 to TRBJ2-3, with 7 bases that match TRBD2. This CDR3 comprises 15 residues. V was clipped by 5 bases and J by 5 bases; unmatched bases: 10. Germline CDR1 reads SEHNR; CDR2 reads FQNEAQ (reference sequence). CDR3: CASSRQAGLGDTQYF. CDR3 DNA: TGTGCCAGCAGCCGACAAGCGGGGTTGGGAGATACGCAGTATTTT.

The rearrangement uses TRBV12-3 or TRBV12-4 and TRBJ2-7, with D tentatively TRBD1 (6 bases). This CDR3 is 13 amino acids long. V gave up 3 bases and J gave up 2 bases, with 8 bases separating them. The CDR3, as DNA: TGTGCCAGCAGTTTGGCAGGGGCCTACGAGCAGTACTTC. Encoded protein: CASSLAGAYEQYF.

J is TRBJ1-1 and V is TRBV29-1, with a possible D match to TRBD1 (6 bases). Germline V gene lookup returns CDR1 SQVTM and CDR2 ANQGSEA. V was shortened by 5 bases and J by 5 bases, with 15 bases between the two germline ends. The CDR3 sequence is 13 residues long. The CDR3 loop reads CSVQGQYSTEAFF. Written as DNA, the CDR3 is TGCAGCGTTCAGGGGCAGTATTCAACTGAAGCTTTCTTT.

The chain uses TRBV2 and TRBJ1-5; TRBD1 agrees at 9 bases. CDR3 size: 15 residues. V was pared by 5 bases and J by 7 bases, with 9 bases of the junction left unmatched. Germline V lookup: CDR1 SNHLY, CDR2 FYNNEI. CDR3 sequence reads: CASSPPGQGRQPQHF. The CDR3 DNA sequence: TGTGCCAGCAGTCCACCGGGACAGGGAAGGCAGCCCCAGCATTTT.

The CDR3 DNA sequence: TGTGCCAGAATTATCCAGGCCCCAGGTGGAAACACCATATATTTT. It translates to CARIIQAPGGNTIYF. The chain carries TRBV5-3 and TRBJ1-3; D is uncertain. TRBV5-3 falls under the ORF class, with uncertain function. The V gene lost 6 bases and the J gene lost 3 bases, with 16 bases spanning the gap. The CDR3 has 15 residues.

The chain links TRBV3-1 (or the pseudogene TRBV3-2) to TRBJ1-2; TRBD1 agrees at 7 bases. The V gene's germline CDR1 is LGHDT and CDR2 YNNKEL (reference sequence). The junction had 5 bases not matched to a gene; V was cut back by 0 bases and J by 13 bases. The CDR3 extends over 12 amino acids. As DNA, the CDR3 is TGTGCCAGCAGCCAAGATGGAAGGGGGCCCACCTTC. Amino acid sequence: CASSQDGRGPTF.

The V gene is TRBV5-1, the J gene TRBJ1-1; 8 bases agree with TRBD1. The trim removed 4 bases at V and 4 bases at J, leaving 12 bases unmatched. Germline values: CDR1 SGHRS, CDR2 YFSETQ. The CDR3 is made up of 16 amino acids. The DNA of the CDR3 is TGCGCCAGCAGCCCTAGGGGTCAGGGGGCGAGCACTGAAGCTTTCTTT. It encodes CASSPRGQGASTEAFF.

The rearrangement uses TRBV11-2 and TRBJ2-3; 8 bases are a match to TRBD2. The CDR3 is 16 residues long. Germline assignment: CDR1 SGHAT and CDR2 FQNNGV. The V segment lost 5 bases and the J segment 1 base; nucleotides outside the gene matches: 8. Here the CDR3 DNA reads TGTGCCAGCAGCCCCTTAACGGGGGGGGGCACAGATACGCAGTATTTT. Translated: CASSPLTGGGTDTQYF.

This chain links TRBV5-1 with TRBJ2-6; 8 bases are shared with TRBD1. This CDR3 is 17 amino acids long. Germline V gene data show CDR1 as SGHRS and CDR2 as YFSETQ. The J segment lost 0 bases and the V segment lost 4 bases, leaving 6 bases of the junction unmatched. CDR3 DNA sequence: TGCGCCAGCAGCCCGGGACAGGTAAACTCTGGGGCCAACGTCCTGACTTTC. Translation: CASSPGQVNSGANVLTF.

This clone came up once. The chain recombines TRBV4-2 with TRBJ2-1, with D possibly being TRBD1 (5 bases). Trimming took 0 bases from V and 4 from J, leaving 10 bases between them. Germline V gene sequence: CDR1 LGHNA, CDR2 YNFKEQ. This CDR3 has 15 residues. The CDR3 DNA sequence: TGTGCCAGCAGCCAAGATTCAACAGGATACAATGAGCAGTTCTTC. It encodes CASSQDSTGYNEQFF.

The rearrangement joins TRBV30 to TRBJ1-2, with D unresolved. The CDR3 runs to 13 residues. Germline V gene data show CDR1 as GTSNPN and CDR2 as SVGIG (reference sequence). Trimming removed 2 bases from V and 8 bases from J, with 15 bases in between. The CDR3 DNA sequence: TGTGCCTGGAGTATTAACAGCGGAGGGGGCTACACCTTC. Translation: CAWSINSGGGYTF.

The rearrangement uses TRBV27 and TRBJ1-2, with 10 bases lining up with TRBD1. Germline lookup yields CDR1 MNHEY and CDR2 SMNVEV (reference sequence). V lost 4 bases, J lost 0 bases, and 5 bases stayed unmatched. The CDR3 is made up of 16 amino acids. The CDR3, as DNA: TGTGCCAGCAGTTCCACCGGGACAGGGGCTAACTATGGCTACACCTTC. Protein: CASSSTGTGANYGYTF.

The V and J genes are TRBV11-2 and TRBJ1-6; 8 bases fit TRBD1. The CDR3 sequence is 14 residues long. Per the germline V gene, CDR1 is SGHAT and CDR2 is FQNNGV. V gave up 6 bases and J gave up 9 bases; unmatched junction bases: 7. CDR3 protein: CASSVQGGVSPLHF. The CDR3, as DNA: TGTGCCAGCAGTGTACAGGGGGGGGTTTCACCCCTCCACTTT.

This clone has a single count. The chain combines TRBV6-2 or TRBV6-3 with TRBJ2-7; a possible D gene is TRBD2 (6 bases). This CDR3 spans 14 amino acids. Trimming removed 0 bases from V and 6 bases from J, with 12 bases in between. CDR1 is MNHEY and CDR2 is SVGEGT in the germline V gene. CDR3 region: CASSYSGQGGEQYF. The CDR3 nucleotides are TGTGCCAGCAGTTACTCCGGCCAGGGAGGCGAGCAGTACTTC.

The V call is TRBV10-1, the J call TRBJ2-3; 13 bases fit TRBD2. The CDR3 extends over 18 amino acids. Germline loops: CDR1 WNHNN, CDR2 SYGVQD (reference sequence). V shed 2 bases, J shed 8 bases, and the junction held 13 bases outside the gene matches. CDR3 sequence: CASSERTSGGRLSRTQYF. The DNA for the CDR3 is TGCGCCAGCAGTGAGAGGACTAGCGGGGGCCGGTTGTCGCGTACGCAGTATTTT.

The chain has TRBV5-4 and TRBJ1-6; D is possibly TRBD1 (6 bases). The CDR3 consists of 16 residues. Trimming removed 0 bases from V and 6 bases from J, with 13 bases in between. Germline V gene sequence: CDR1 SGHNT, CDR2 YYREEE (reference sequence). The CDR3 spells CASSLGGQGSNSPLHF. The CDR3 coding sequence is TGTGCCAGCAGCTTGGGGGGTCAGGGGTCTAATTCACCCCTCCACTTT.

V is TRBV11-2 and J is TRBJ2-1; 9 nucleotides line up with TRBD2. Germline values: CDR1 SGHAT, CDR2 FQNNGV. Unmatched junction bases numbered 8, after V lost 6 bases and J lost 8 bases. This CDR3 contains 14 residues. CDR3 coding DNA: TGTGCCAGCAGACCACTAGCGGGTGGTGATGAGCAGTTCTTC. Translation gives CASRPLAGGDEQFF.

The table lists this clone with a few counts. This chain uses TRBV18 with TRBJ2-5, with 8 bases fitting TRBD1. The junction had 5 bases not matched to a gene; V was cut back by 3 bases and J by 2 bases. CDR3 size: 15 residues. CDR1 KGHSH and CDR2 LQKENI come from the germline V gene. Here the CDR3 reads CASSPMGQEQETQYF. CDR3 sequence (DNA): TGTGCCAGCTCACCGATGGGACAGGAACAAGAGACCCAGTACTTC.